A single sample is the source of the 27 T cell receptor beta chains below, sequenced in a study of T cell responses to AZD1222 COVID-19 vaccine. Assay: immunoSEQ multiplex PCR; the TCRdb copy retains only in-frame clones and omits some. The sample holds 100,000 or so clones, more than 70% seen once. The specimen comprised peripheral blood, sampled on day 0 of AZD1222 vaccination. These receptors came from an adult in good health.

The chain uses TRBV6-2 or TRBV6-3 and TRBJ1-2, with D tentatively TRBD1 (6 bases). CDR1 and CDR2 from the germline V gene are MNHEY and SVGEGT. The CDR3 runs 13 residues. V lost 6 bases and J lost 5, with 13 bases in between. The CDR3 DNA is TGTGCCAGCAGCCTACAGGGTGATTATGGCTACACCTTC. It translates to CASSLQGDYGYTF.

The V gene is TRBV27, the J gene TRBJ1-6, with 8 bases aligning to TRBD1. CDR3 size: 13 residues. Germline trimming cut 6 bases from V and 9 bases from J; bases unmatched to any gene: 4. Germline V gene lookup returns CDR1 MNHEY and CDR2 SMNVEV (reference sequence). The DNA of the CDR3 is TGTGCCAGCAGGAGACAGGGGCCTTCACCCCTCCACTTT. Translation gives CASRRQGPSPLHF.

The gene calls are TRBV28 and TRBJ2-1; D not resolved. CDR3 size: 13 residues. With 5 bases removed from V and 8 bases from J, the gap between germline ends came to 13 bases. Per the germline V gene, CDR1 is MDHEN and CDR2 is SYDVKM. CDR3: CASSVAPFHEQFF. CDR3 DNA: TGTGCCAGCAGTGTGGCCCCGTTCCATGAGCAGTTCTTC.

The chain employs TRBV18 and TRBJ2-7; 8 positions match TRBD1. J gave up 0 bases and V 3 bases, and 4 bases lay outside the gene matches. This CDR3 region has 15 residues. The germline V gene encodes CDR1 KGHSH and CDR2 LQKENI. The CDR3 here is CASSPGTGISYEQYF. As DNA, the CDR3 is TGTGCCAGCTCACCCGGGACAGGAATCTCCTACGAGCAGTACTTC.

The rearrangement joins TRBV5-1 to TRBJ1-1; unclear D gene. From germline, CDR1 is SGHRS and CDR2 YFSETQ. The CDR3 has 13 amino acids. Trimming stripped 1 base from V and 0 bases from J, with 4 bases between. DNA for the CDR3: TGCGCCAGCAGCTTGACCCTGAACACTGAAGCTTTCTTT. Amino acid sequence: CASSLTLNTEAFF.

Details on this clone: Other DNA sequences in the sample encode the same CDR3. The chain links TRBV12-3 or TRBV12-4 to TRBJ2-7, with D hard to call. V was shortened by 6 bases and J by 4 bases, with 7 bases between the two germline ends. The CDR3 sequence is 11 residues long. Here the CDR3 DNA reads TGTGCCAGCAGGGGAACTTACGAGCAGTACTTC. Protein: CASRGTYEQYF.

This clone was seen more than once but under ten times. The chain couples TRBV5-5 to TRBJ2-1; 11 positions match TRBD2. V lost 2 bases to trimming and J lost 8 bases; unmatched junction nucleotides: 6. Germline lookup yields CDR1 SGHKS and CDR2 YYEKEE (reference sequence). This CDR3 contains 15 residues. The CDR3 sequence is CASSLLAGAVYEQFF. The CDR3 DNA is TGTGCCAGCAGCTTACTAGCGGGGGCGGTGTATGAGCAGTTCTTC.

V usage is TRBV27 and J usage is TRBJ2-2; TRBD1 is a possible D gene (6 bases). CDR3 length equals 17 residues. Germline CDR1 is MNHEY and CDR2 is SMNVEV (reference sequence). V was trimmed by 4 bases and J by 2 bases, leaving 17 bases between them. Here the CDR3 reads CASSSPTGSENTGELFF. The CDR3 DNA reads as TGTGCCAGCAGTTCTCCGACAGGTAGCGAAAACACCGGGGAGCTGTTTTTT.

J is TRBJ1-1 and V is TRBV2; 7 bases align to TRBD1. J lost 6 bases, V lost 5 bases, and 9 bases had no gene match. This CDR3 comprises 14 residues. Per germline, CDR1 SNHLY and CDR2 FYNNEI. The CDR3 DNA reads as TGTGCCAGCAGTAGACAGGGCTTAGGTTCTGAAGCTTTCTTT. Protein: CASSRQGLGSEAFF.

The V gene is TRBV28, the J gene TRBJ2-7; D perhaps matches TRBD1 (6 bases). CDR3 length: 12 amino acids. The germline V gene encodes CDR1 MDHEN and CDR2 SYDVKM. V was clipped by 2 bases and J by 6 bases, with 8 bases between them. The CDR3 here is CASSLNRVEQYF. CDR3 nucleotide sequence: TGTGCCAGCAGTTTAAACAGGGTCGAGCAGTACTTC.

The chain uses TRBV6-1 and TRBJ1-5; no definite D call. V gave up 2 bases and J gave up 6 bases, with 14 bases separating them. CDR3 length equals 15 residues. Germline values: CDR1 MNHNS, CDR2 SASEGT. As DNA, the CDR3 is TGTGCCAGCAGTGAAAGTATTGGGTTGCTTCAGCCCCAGCATTTT. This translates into CASSESIGLLQPQHF.

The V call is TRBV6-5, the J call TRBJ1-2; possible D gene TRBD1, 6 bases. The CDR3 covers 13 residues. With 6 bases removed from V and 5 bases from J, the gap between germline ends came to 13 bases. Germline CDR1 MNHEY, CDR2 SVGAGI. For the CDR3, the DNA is TGTGCCAGCAGGCCAGGGGTTTCGTATGGCTACACCTTC. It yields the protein CASRPGVSYGYTF.

The CDR3 loop reads CAGRTGSTEAFF. CDR3 DNA: TGTGCCGGCCGGACAGGGTCGACTGAAGCTTTCTTT. The V gene is TRBV6-5, the J gene TRBJ1-1; TRBD1 matches at 8 bases. Trimming took 11 bases from V and 5 from J; bases not matched to a gene: 7. CDR1 is MNHEY and CDR2 is SVGAGI in the germline V gene. This CDR3 has 12 amino acids.

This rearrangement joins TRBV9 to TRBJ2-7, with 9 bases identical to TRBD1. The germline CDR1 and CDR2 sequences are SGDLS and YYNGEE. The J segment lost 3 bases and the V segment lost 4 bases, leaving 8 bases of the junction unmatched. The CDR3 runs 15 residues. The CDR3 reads CASSLRTGVDYEQYF. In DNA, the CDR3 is TGTGCCAGCAGCCTAAGGACAGGGGTCGACTACGAGCAGTACTTC.

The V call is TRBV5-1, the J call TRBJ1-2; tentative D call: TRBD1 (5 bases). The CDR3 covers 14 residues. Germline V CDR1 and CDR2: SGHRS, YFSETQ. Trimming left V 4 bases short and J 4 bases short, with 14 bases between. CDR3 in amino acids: CASSPDTGGYGYTF. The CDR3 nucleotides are TGCGCCAGCAGCCCGGACACTGGAGGCTATGGCTACACCTTC. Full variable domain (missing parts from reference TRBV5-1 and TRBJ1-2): KAGVTQTPRYLIKTRGQQVTLSCSPISGHRSVSWYQQTPGQGLQFLFEYFSETQRNKGNFPGRFSGRQFSNSRSEMNVSTLELGDSALYLCASSPDTGGYGYTFGSGTRLTVV.

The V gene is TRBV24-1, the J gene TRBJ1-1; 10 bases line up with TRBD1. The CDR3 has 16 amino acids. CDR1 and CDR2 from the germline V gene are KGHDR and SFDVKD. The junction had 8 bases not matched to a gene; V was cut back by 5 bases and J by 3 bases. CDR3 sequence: CATSVRTGGDYTEAFF. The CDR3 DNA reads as TGTGCCACCAGTGTCAGGACAGGGGGTGATTACACTGAAGCTTTCTTT.

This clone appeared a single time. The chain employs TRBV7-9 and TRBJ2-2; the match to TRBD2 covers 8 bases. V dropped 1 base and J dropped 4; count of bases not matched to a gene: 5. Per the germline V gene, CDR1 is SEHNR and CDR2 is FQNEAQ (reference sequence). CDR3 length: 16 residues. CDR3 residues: CASSLGGLAVTGELFF. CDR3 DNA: TGTGCCAGCAGCTTAGGTGGACTAGCAGTCACCGGGGAGCTGTTTTTT.

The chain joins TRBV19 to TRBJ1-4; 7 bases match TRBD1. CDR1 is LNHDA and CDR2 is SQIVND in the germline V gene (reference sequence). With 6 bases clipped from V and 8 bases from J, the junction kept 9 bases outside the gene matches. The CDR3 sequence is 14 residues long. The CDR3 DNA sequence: TGTGCCAGTAGCGCTGACAGGGCCAACGAAAAACTGTTTTTT. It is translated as CASSADRANEKLFF. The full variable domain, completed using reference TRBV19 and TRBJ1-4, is DGGITQSPKYLFRKEGQNVTLSCEQNLNHDAMYWYRQDPGQGLRLIYYSQIVNDFQKGDIAEGYSVSREKKESFPLTVTSAQKNPTAFYLCASSADRANEKLFFGSGTQLSVL.

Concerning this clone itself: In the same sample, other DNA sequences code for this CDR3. The DNA for the CDR3 is TGTGCCAGCAGTTTATCCCTGGCGGGGGGTTACAATGAGCAGTTCTTC. Translating gives CASSLSLAGGYNEQFF. V and J are TRBV27 and TRBJ2-1; 8 bases map to TRBD2. CDR3 size: 16 residues. With 0 bases clipped from V and 4 bases from J, the junction kept 5 bases outside the gene matches. Germline V gene lookup returns CDR1 MNHEY and CDR2 SMNVEV (reference sequence).

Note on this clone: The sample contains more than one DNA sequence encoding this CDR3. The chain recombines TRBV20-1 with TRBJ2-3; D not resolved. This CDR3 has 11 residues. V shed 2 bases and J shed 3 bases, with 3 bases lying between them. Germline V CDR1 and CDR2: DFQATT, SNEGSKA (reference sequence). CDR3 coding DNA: TGCAGTGCTAGAAGGACAGATACGCAGTATTTT. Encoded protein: CSARRTDTQYF.

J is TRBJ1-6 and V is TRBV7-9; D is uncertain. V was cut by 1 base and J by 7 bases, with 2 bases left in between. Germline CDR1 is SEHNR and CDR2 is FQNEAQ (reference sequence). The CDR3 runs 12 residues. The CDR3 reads CASSLVNSPLHF. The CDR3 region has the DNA TGTGCCAGCAGCTTAGTAAATTCACCCCTCCACTTT.

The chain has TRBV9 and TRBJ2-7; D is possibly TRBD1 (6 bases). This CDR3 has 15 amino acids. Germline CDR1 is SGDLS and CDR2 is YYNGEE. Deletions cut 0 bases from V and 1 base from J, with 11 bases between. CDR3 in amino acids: CASSVGEGGSYEQYF. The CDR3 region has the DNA TGTGCCAGCAGCGTAGGGGAAGGGGGTTCCTACGAGCAGTACTTC.

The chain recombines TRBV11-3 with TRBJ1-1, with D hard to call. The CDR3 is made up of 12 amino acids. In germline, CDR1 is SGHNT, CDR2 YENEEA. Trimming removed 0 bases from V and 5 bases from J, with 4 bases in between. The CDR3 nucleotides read TGTGCCAGCAGCTTAGATCGTACTGAAGCTTTCTTT. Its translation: CASSLDRTEAFF.

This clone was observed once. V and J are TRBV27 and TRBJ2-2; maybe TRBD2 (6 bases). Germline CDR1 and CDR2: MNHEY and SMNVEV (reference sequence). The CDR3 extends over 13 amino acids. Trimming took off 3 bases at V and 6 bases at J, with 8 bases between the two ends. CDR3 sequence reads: CASSFWGAGELFF. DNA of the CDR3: TGTGCCAGCAGTTTCTGGGGGGCCGGGGAGCTGTTTTTT.

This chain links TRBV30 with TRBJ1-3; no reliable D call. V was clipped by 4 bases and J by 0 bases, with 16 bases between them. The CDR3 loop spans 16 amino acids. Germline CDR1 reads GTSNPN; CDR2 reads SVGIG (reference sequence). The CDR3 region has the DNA TGTGCCTGGAACGCCGACGGAGCTCTCTCTGGAAACACCATATATTTT. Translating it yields CAWNADGALSGNTIYF.

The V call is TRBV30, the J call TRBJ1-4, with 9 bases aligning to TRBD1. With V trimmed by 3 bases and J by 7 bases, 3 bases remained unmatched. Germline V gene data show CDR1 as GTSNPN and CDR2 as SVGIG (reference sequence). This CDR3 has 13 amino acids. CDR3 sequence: CAWRDRGFEKLFF. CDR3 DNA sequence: TGTGCCTGGAGGGACAGGGGATTTGAAAAACTGTTTTTT.

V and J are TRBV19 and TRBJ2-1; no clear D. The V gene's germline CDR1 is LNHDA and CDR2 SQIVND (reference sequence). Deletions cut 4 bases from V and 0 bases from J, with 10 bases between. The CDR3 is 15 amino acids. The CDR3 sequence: CASSTTRSSYNEQFF. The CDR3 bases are TGTGCCAGTAGTACCACACGGAGCTCCTACAATGAGCAGTTCTTC.